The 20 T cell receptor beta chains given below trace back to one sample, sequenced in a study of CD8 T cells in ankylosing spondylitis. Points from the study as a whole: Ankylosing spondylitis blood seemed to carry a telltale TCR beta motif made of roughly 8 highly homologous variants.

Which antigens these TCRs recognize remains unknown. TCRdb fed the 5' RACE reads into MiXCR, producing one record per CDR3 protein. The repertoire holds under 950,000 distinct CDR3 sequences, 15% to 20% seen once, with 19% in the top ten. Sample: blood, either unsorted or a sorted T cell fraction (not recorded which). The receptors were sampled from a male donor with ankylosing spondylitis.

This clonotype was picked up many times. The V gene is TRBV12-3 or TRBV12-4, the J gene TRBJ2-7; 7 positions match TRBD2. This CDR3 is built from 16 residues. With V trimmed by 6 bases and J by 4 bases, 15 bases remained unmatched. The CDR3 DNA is TGTGCCAGCAGCCCATCCGGGGGGAGATCGGTTTACGAGCAGTACTTC. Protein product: CASSPSGGRSVYEQYF.

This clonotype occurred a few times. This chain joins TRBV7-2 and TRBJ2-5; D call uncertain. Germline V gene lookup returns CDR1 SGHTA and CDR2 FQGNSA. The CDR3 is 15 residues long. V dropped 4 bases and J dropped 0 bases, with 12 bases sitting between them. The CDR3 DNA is TGTGCCAGCAGCTCCCAAATCGGGTACCAAGAGACCCAGTACTTC. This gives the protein CASSSQIGYQETQYF.

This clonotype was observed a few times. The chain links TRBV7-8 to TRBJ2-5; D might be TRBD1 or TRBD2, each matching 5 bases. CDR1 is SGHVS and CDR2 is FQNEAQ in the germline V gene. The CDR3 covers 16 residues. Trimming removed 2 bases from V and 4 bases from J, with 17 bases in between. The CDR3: CASSLSGGTWVETQYF. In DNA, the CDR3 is TGTGCCAGCAGCTTATCGGGTGGGACGTGGGTAGAGACCCAGTACTTC. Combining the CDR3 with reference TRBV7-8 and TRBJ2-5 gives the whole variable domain GAGVSQSPRYKVAKRGQDVALRCDPISGHVSLFWYQQALGQGPEFLTYFQNEAQLDKSGLPSDRFFAERPEGSVSTLKIQRTQQEDSAVYLCASSLSGGTWVETQYFGPGTRLLVL.

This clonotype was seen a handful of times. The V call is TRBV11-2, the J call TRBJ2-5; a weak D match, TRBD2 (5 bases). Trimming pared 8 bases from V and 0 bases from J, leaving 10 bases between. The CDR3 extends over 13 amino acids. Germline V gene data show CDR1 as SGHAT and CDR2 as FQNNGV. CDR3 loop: CASRPGYQETQYF. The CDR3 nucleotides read TGTGCCAGCCGACCGGGGTACCAAGAGACCCAGTACTTC.

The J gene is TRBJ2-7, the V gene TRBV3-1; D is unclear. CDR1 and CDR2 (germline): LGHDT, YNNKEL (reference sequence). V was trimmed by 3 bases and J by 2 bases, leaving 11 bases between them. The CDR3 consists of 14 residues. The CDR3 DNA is TGTGCCAGCAGCCAGGCGTCAGGAACCTACGAGCAGTACTTC. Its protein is CASSQASGTYEQYF.

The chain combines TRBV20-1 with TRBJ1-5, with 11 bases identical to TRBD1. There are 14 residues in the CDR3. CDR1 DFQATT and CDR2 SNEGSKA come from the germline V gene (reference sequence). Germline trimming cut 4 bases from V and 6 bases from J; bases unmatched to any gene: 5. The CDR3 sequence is CSAKGQGEGQPQHF. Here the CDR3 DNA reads TGCAGTGCTAAGGGACAGGGGGAGGGTCAGCCCCAGCATTTT.

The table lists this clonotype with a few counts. The CDR3 protein is CASSQRGGSETQYF. CDR3 nucleotide sequence: TGCGCCAGCAGTCAGCGGGGGGGCTCAGAGACCCAGTACTTC. The chain combines TRBV5-1 with TRBJ2-5; TRBD2 matches at 10 bases. This CDR3 contains 14 residues. After removal of 5 bases from V and 4 bases from J, the junction contained 5 bases not matched to a gene. Germline V gives CDR1 SGHRS, CDR2 YFSETQ. Based on the CDR3 plus reference TRBV5-1 and TRBJ2-5, the full variable domain is KAGVTQTPRYLIKTRGQQVTLSCSPISGHRSVSWYQQTPGQGLQFLFEYFSETQRNKGNFPGRFSGRQFSNSRSEMNVSTLELGDSALYLCASSQRGGSETQYFGPGTRLLVL.

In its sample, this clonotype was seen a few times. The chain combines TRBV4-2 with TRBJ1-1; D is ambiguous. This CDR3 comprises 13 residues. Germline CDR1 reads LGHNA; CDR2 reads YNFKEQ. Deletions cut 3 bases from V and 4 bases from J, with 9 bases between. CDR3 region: CASSQALATEAFF. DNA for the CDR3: TGTGCCAGCAGCCAGGCCCTCGCCACTGAAGCTTTCTTT.

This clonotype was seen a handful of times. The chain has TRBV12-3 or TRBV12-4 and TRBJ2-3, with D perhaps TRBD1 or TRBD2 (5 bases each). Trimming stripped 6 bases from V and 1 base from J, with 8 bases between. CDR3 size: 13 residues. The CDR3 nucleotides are TGTGCCAGCAGCGGGGCCCGCACAGATACGCAGTATTTT. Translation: CASSGARTDTQYF.

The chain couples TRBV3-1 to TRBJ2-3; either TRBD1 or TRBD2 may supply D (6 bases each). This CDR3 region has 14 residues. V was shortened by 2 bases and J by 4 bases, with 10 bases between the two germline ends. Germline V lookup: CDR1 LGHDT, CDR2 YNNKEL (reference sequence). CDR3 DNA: TGTGCCAGCAGCCAATCGGGGGCCTCAGATACGCAGTATTTT. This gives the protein CASSQSGASDTQYF.

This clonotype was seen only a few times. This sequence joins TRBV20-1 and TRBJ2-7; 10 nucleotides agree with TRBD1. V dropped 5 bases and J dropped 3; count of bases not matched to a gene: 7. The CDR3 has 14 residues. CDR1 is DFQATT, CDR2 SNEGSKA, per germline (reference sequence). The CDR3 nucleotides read TGCAGTGCTCCTCCCGGGACAGGGGACTACGAGCAGTACTTC. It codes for CSAPPGTGDYEQYF.

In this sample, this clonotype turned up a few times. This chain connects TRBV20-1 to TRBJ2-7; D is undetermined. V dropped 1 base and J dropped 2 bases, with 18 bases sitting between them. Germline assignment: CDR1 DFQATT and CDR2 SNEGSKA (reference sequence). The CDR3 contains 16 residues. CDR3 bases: TGCAGTGCTAGAGGGGTCGGCCAAGTGAGTACCTACGAGCAGTACTTC. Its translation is CSARGVGQVSTYEQYF.

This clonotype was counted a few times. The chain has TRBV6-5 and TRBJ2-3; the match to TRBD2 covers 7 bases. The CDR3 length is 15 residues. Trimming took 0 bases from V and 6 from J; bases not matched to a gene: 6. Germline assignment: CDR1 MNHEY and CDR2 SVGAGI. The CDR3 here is CASSYSLANEDTQYF. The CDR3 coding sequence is TGTGCCAGCAGTTACTCACTAGCGAATGAGGATACGCAGTATTTT.

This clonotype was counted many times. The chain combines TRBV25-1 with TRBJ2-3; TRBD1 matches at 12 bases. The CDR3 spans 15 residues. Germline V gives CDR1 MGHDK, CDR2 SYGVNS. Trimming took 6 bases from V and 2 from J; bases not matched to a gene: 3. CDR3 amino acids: CASSGTGGDTDTQYF. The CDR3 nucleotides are TGTGCCAGCAGCGGGACAGGGGGCGACACAGATACGCAGTATTTT.

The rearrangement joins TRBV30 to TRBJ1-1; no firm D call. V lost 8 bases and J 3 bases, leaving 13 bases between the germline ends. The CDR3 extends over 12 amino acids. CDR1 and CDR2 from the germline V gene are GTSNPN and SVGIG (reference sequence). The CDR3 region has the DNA TGTGCCCTGGACCCATGGGACACTGAAGCTTTCTTT. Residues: CALDPWDTEAFF.

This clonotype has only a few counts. CDR3 sequence: CATSRDRLAGVQETQYF. The CDR3 coding sequence is TGTGCCACCAGCAGAGATCGGCTAGCGGGGGTCCAAGAGACCCAGTACTTC. V gene TRBV15 combines with J gene TRBJ2-5, with TRBD2 matching over 10 bases. This CDR3 has 17 amino acids. Germline CDR1 reads LNHNV; CDR2 reads YYDKDF (reference sequence). The V gene end was trimmed by 0 bases and the J gene end by 1 base; junction bases not matched to a gene: 5. Drawing the rest from reference TRBV15 and TRBJ2-5, the complete variable domain is DAMVIQNPRYQVTQFGKPVTLSCSQTLNHNVMYWYQQKSSQAPKLLFHYYDKDFNNEADTPDNFQSRRPNTSFCFLDIRSPGLGDTAMYLCATSRDRLAGVQETQYFGPGTRLLVL.

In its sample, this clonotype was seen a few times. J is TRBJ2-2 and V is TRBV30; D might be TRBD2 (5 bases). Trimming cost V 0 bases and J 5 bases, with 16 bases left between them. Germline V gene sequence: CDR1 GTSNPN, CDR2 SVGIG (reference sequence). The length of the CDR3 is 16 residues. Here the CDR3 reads CAWSVRRLARTGELFF. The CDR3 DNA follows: TGTGCCTGGAGTGTAAGGAGGCTAGCAAGGACCGGGGAGCTGTTTTTT.

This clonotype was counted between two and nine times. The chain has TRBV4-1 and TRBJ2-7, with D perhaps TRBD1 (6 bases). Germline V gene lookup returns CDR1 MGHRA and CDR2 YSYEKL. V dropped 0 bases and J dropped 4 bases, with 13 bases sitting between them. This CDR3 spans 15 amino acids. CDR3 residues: CASSQDWQGWYEQYF. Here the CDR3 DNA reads TGCGCCAGCAGCCAAGATTGGCAGGGGTGGTACGAGCAGTACTTC.

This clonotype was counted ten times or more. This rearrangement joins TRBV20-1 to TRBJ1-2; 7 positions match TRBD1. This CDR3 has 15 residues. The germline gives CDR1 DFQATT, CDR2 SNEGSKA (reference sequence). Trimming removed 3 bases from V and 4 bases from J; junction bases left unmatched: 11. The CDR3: CSAREGQARGYGYTF. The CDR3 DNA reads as TGCAGTGCTAGGGAAGGACAGGCGAGGGGCTATGGCTACACCTTC.

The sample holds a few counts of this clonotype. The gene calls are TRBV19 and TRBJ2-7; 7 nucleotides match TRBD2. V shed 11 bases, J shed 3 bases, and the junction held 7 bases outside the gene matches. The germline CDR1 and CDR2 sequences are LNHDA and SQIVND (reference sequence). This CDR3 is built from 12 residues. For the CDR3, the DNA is TGTGCCCCGGGGGGAACGTACTACGAGCAGTACTTC. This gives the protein CAPGGTYYEQYF.